This T cell receptor beta chain was recorded in a study of blood T cell repertoires in COVID-19. Background on the study: Whether acute or convalescent, the COVID-19 samples came from the United States, Italy and Spain. Sources were T cells, B-cell-depleted T cells, or PBMCs; the material itself was cDNA or gDNA.

CDR1 MNHEY and CDR2 SVGEGT come from the germline V gene. Trimming cost V 2 bases and J 0 bases; bases outside gene matches: 8. The CDR3 loop spans 18 amino acids. This clone was found once. Patients at the Seattle site were enrolled during active infection and followed longitudinally. How the authors handled the data: From reference gene primer amplification, estimates of nucleated cell counts were derived. Here immunoSEQ multiplex PCR was the method, and the copy in TCRdb shows in-frame clones only, minus some. V, J and clone size were drawn from that table, and D and trimming were deduced from the DNA. Of approximately 170,000 clones listed, 83% are singletons.

The genes are TRBV6-2 or TRBV6-3 and TRBJ2-3; 10 bases fit TRBD2. The source is an older woman with COVID-19, enrolled during active disease. Sequenced: peripheral blood. The CDR3, as DNA: TGTGCCAGCAGTTACCCGGGACTAGCGAGTCTTAGCACAGATACGCAGTATTTT. As protein: CASSYPGLASLSTDTQYF.